This T cell receptor (beta chain) was identified during a study of control samples from healthy donors and cancer patients. The data were produced by immunoSEQ multiplex PCR, yet TCRdb's version contains in-frame clones alone and is incomplete. The sample shows 50,000 or so clones, about 93% of them seen only once. The CDR3 sequence is 15 residues long. Germline values: CDR1 SGDLS, CDR2 YYNGEE. The germline V and J ends were trimmed by 4 bases and 4 bases, with 15 bases remaining between them. Sequences were obtained from PBMCs. The origin of this receptor is a woman between 50 and 59 years old with head and neck cancer. The chain uses TRBV9 and TRBJ2-1; D gene unclear. The CDR3 spells CASSSYLGWYNEQFF. CDR3 DNA: TGTGCCAGCAGCTCCTACTTGGGTTGGTACAATGAGCAGTTCTTC. Combining the CDR3 with reference TRBV9 and TRBJ2-1 gives the whole variable domain DSGVTQTPKHLITATGQRVTLRCSPRSGDLSVYWYQQSLDQGLQFLIQYYNGEERAKGNILERFSAQQFPDLHSELNLSSLELGDSALYFCASSSYLGWYNEQFFGPGTRLTVL.